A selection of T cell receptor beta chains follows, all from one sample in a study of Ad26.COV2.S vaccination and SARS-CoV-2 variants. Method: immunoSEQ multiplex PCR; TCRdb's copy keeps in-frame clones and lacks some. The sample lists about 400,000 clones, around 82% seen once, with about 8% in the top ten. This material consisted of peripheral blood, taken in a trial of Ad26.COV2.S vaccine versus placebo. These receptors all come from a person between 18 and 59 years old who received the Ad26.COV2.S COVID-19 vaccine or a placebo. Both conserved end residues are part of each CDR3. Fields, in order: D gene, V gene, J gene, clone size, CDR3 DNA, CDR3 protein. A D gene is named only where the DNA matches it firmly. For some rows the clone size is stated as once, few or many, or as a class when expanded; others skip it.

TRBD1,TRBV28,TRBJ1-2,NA,TGTGCCAGCAGTCCAAGGACAGGGTACCGTCTCTTTGGCTACACCTTC,CASSPRTGYRLFGYTF
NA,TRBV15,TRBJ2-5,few,TGTGCCACCAGCACCCTGGACGGTCGACAAGAGACCCAGTACTTC,CATSTLDGRQETQYF
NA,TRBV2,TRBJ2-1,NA,TGTGCCAGCAGGTTTATCGCACGCTCCTACAATGAGCAGTTCTTC,CASRFIARSYNEQFF
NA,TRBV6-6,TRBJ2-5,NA,TGTGCCAGCAGTCCAGGGGAAGAGACCCAGTACTTC,CASSPGEETQYF
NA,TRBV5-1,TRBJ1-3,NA,TGCGCCAGCAGCTTCGGGGGCTTTTCTGGAAACACCATATATTTT,CASSFGGFSGNTIYF
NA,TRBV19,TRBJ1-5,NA,TGTGCCAGCAATCCTATCGGCAGTAGCAATCAGCCCCAGCATTTT,CASNPIGSSNQPQHF
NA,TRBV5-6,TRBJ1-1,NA,TGTGCCAGCAGCCGCCGGGACCGACCTGAAGCTTTCTTT,CASSRRDRPEAFF
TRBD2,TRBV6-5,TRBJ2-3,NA,TGTGCCAGCAGTTATTTTAGCGGGAGCGGCACAGATACGCAGTATTTT,CASSYFSGSGTDTQYF
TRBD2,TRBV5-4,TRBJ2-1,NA,TGTGCCAGCAGCCCTGAGTTGGGACTAGCGGGGGGACGCAATGAGCAGTTCTTC,CASSPELGLAGGRNEQFF
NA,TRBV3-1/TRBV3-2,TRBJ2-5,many,TGTGCCAGCAGCCAGCAAGGGGGCCAAGAGACCCAGTACTTC,CASSQQGGQETQYF
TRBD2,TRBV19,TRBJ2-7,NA,TGTGCCAGTAGTCCGGGACTAGCGAACCACGAGCAGTACTTC,CASSPGLANHEQYF
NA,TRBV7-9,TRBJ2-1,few,TGTGCCAGCAGTATGGGCGGGAAGGATGAGCAGTTCTTC,CASSMGGKDEQFF
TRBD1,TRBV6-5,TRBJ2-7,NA,TGTGCCAGCAGCCAAGGACAGGGAAGGTGGGAGCAGTACTTC,CASSQGQGRWEQYF
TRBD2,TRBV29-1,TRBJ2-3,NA,TGCAGCGCCGCGGGGGGGAGCACAGATACGCAGTATTTT,CSAAGGSTDTQYF
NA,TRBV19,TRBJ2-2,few,TGTGCCACCCAGTGGGCGGGGAACACCGGGGAGCTGTTTTTT,CATQWAGNTGELFF
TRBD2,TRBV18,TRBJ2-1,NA,TGTGCCAGCTCAGCCCCTAGCGGGAGAGGGGTAAATGAGCAGTTCTTC,CASSAPSGRGVNEQFF
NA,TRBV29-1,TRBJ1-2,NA,TGCAGCGGCCACCGGGGGGGAGAAGGAAACTATGGCTACACCTTC,CSGHRGGEGNYGYTF
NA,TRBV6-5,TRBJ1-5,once,TGTGCCACTTGGGGAAGGGGTCGCAATCAGCCCCAGCATTTT,CATWGRGRNQPQHF
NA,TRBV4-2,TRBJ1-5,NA,TGTGCCAGCAGCCGCGGAGGAGGGTTGGGGCAGCCCCAGCATTTT,CASSRGGGLGQPQHF
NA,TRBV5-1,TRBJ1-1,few,TGCGCCAGCAGCGAGCGAGACTTCAACACTGAAGCTTTCTTT,CASSERDFNTEAFF
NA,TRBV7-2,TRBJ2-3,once,TGTGCCAGCAGCTCCTTCGAGCCGGGGGGCCCTGATACGCAGTATTTT,CASSSFEPGGPDTQYF
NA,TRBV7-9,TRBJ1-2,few,TGTGCCAGCAGTCCCATCACAGAGTGGGGCTTTAACTATGGCTACACCTTC,CASSPITEWGFNYGYTF
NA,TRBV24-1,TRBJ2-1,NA,TGTGCCACCAGTGGGGAATCTCGGGGGACCAATGAGCAGTTCTTC,CATSGESRGTNEQFF
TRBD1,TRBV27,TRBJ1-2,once,TGTGCCAGCACCTTCCTCTCAGGGGGCGGAGGCTACACCTTC,CASTFLSGGGGYTF
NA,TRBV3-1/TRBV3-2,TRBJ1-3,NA,TGTGCCAGCAGCCAAGATCCAGGGGTTGGAAACACCATATATTTT,CASSQDPGVGNTIYF
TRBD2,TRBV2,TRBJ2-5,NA,TGTGCCAGCAGTGAGTTCGGACTAGCGGAGACCCAGTACTTC,CASSEFGLAETQYF
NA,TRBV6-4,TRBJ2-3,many,TGTGCCAGCAGTGACTCGATAAGCCCAGATACGCAGTATTTT,CASSDSISPDTQYF
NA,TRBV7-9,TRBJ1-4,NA,TGTGCCAGCAGCTTAGAGAACGAGGAAAAACTGTTTTTT,CASSLENEEKLFF
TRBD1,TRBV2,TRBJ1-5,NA,TGTGCCAGCAGAACAGGGGGGGGTAGCAATCAGCCCCAGCATTTT,CASRTGGGSNQPQHF
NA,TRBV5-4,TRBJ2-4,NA,TGTGCCAGCAGCCAGGGGAGGGGGCATGAGTACTTC,CASSQGRGHEYF
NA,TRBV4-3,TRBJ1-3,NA,TGCGCCAGCAGCCGTGGCGGTGGAAACACCATATATTTT,CASSRGGGNTIYF
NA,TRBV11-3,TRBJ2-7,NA,TGTGCCAGCAGCTTAAGGGGGATCGGGAGTATGGAGCAGTACTTC,CASSLRGIGSMEQYF
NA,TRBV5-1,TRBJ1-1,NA,TGCGCCAGCAGCTTGGGAGGCCAGATGAACACTGAAGCTTTCTTT,CASSLGGQMNTEAFF
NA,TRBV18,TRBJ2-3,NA,TGTGCCAGCTCCTCCGAGGGAAGGTTCCTCACAGATACGCAGTATTTT,CASSSEGRFLTDTQYF
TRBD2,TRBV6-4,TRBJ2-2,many,TGTGCCAGCAGTGAGCGGGGGGGCACCGGGGAGCTGTTTTTT,CASSERGGTGELFF
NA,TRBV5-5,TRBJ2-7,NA,TGTGCCAGCAGCTTTAACAACTACGAGCAGTACTTC,CASSFNNYEQYF
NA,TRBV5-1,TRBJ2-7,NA,TGCGCCAGCAGCTTGGAGCGGGCCTACGAGCAGTACTTC,CASSLERAYEQYF
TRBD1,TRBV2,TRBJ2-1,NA,TGTGCCAGCACCAGACAGGGGGAGACTAATGAGCAGTTCTTC,CASTRQGETNEQFF
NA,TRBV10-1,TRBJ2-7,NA,TGCGCCAGCAGTGACATAGCGGAGCCCGCCTACGAGCAGTACTTC,CASSDIAEPAYEQYF
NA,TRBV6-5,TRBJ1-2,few,TGTGCCAGCAGCCTTAACTATGGCTACACCTTC,CASSLNYGYTF
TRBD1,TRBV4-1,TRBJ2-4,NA,TGCGCCAGCAGCCAAGATATAGGGACAGGCGGGGCCAAAAACATTCAGTACTTC,CASSQDIGTGGAKNIQYF
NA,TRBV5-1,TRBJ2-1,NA,TGCGCCAGCAGCTTGGCGGGGTTTTCCTACAATGAGCAGTTCTTC,CASSLAGFSYNEQFF
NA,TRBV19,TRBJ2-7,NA,TGTGCCAGTAGTATAGTGGGCAGCTCCTACGAGCAGTACTTC,CASSIVGSSYEQYF
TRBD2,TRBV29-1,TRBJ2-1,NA,TGCAGCGCCAAAACTAGCGGGAGTGGGAATGAGCAGTTCTTC,CSAKTSGSGNEQFF
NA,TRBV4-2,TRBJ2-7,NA,TGTGCCAGCAGCCAAGCCCTCACCCCTGACAGCTACTACGAGCAGTACTTC,CASSQALTPDSYYEQYF
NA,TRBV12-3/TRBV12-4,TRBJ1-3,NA,TGTGCCAGCACGACCTTCTCTGGAAACACCATATATTTT,CASTTFSGNTIYF
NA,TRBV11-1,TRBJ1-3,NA,TGTGCCAGCAGCTTCACGACGGGGAGCGGAAACACCATATATTTT,CASSFTTGSGNTIYF
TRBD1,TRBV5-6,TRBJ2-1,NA,TGTGCCAGCAGCTTTCCTGGGACAGGGGCGAAAAATGAGCAGTTCTTC,CASSFPGTGAKNEQFF
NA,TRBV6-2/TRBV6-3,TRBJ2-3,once,TGTGCCAGCAGTTACCCAAGGCCCAGCTTCACAGATACGCAGTATTTT,CASSYPRPSFTDTQYF
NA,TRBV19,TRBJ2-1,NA,TGTGCCAGTAGTACCTTAGTGGCCAGGATGAAGCAGTTCTTC,CASSTLVARMKQFF
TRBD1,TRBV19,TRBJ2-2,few,TGTGCCAGTAGACAGGGGGCAAGCACCGGGGAGCTGTTTTTT,CASRQGASTGELFF
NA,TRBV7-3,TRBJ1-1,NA,TGTGCCAGCAGCCCGGGACTTATGAACACTGAAGCTTTCTTT,CASSPGLMNTEAFF
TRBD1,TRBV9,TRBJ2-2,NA,TGTGCCAGCAGCGTAGAATCGGACAGGTGGACCGGGGAGCTGTTTTTT,CASSVESDRWTGELFF